This T cell receptor (beta chain) was profiled in a study of human T cells and chemical hapten exposure. Time point meaning: healthy volunteer bleed at 6 weeks. Unfractionated whole blood yielded the extracted total RNA. This clonotype was found many times. TCRdb independently ran MiXCR on the RACE reads; one entry per CDR3 protein. Seen here are about 45,000 distinct CDR3 sequences, roughly 3.5% observed once, and the top ten hold 4.5% to 7%. The TCR comes from a human donor in good health. Some clones in this sample may be carry-over from other donors' samples. Sequenced sample: whole blood.

The CDR3: CAWSVVLKPPYEQYF. The CDR3 DNA follows: TGTGCCTGGAGTGTAGTGCTAAAACCCCCCTACGAGCAGTACTTC. The chain combines TRBV30 with TRBJ2-7, with unresolved D. Germline CDR1 GTSNPN, CDR2 SVGIG (reference sequence). The CDR3 contains 15 residues. V was shortened by 0 bases and J by 2 bases, with 14 bases between the two germline ends.